This T cell receptor beta chain was captured by sequencing in a study of shared clonotypes between healthy human individuals. Findings and limits, study-wide: The expectation was that sequencing depth would affect clonotype sharing among donors.

CDR3 size: 17 residues. Germline V gene lookup returns CDR1 MDHEN and CDR2 SYDVKM. The J segment lost 4 bases and the V segment lost 6 bases, leaving 7 bases of the junction unmatched. Comment on this clone: The antigen is unknown.

Genomic DNA (from each subset) was split evenly across several immunoSEQ plates. Approximately 30,000 T cell genomes, or approximately 300 ng DNA, went into unsorted PBMC replicate PCRs. What was sequenced on ten immunoSEQ deep assay plates was unsorted PBMC DNA. Assay: immunoSEQ multiplex PCR; the TCRdb copy retains only in-frame clones and omits some. Of 400,000 to 500,000 clones listed, over 65% are singletons. The sequenced material came from PBMCs. The receptor comes from a woman aged 40 to 50 in good health. Some clones in this sample may be carry-over from other donors' samples. The chain employs TRBV28 and TRBJ2-3; 16 bases line up with TRBD2. The DNA of the CDR3 is TGTGCCAGCAGCGGGCTGGGACTAGCGGGAGGGCCAGATACGCAGTATTTT. Residues: CASSGLGLAGGPDTQYF.